This T cell receptor (beta chain) comes out of a study of cytomegalovirus exposure and HLA in healthy donors. PCR involved 60 Vbeta and 13 Jbeta primers. Method: immunoSEQ multiplex PCR; TCRdb's copy keeps in-frame clones and lacks some. The sample contains 90,000 to 120,000 clones, roughly a tenth of which appear only once. Germline CDR1 is SGHVS and CDR2 is FQNEAQ. The CDR3 is 15 amino acids. Trimming shortened V by 5 bases and J by 3 bases, and 15 bases separated the two germline ends. Sample: PBMCs. The V and J genes are TRBV7-8 and TRBJ2-3, with a weak D call TRBD2 (5 bases). The source of this sequence is a man aged 35-49 years in good health and CMV-seropositive. CDR3 coding DNA: TGTGCCAGCAGCCTCGTGAGAGGGCCAACAGATACGCAGTATTTT. Its protein is CASSLVRGPTDTQYF.